The 28 T cell receptor beta chains in this list originate from one sample, sequenced in a study of T cells in Graves' hyperthyroidism and ophthalmopathy. Researchers amplified the TCR beta CDR3 regions from RNA transcripts. The HTBI primer set served for first-round RT-PCR of the TCR CDR3. TCRdb reprocessed the multiplex PCR reads via MiXCR and lists one record per CDR3 protein. The table lists hundreds of thousands of distinct CDR3 sequences, roughly 13% of them singletons. Sequenced material: blood. The source of these receptors is a woman aged 18 to 35 with Graves' hyperthyroidism.

This clonotype occurred a few times. V and J are TRBV20-1 and TRBJ2-5; TRBD2 agrees at 12 bases. The CDR3 has 13 amino acids. The V and J ends lost 5 bases and 7 bases, in that order; junction bases with no gene match: 5. CDR1 is DFQATT, CDR2 SNEGSKA, per germline (reference sequence). This CDR3 reads CSAQGLAGPTQYF. In DNA, the CDR3 is TGCAGTGCTCAGGGACTAGCGGGCCCGACCCAGTACTTC.

The gene calls are TRBV19 and TRBJ1-2; 11 nucleotides line up with TRBD1. CDR1 LNHDA and CDR2 SQIVND come from the germline V gene (reference sequence). CDR3 length: 15 residues. Trimming took 5 bases from V and 3 from J; bases not matched to a gene: 5. CDR3 DNA: TGTGCCAGTAGTCCCGGACAGGGGGCTCACTATGGCTACACCTTC. Its protein product is CASSPGQGAHYGYTF.

This clonotype appeared many times. The V gene is TRBV6-1, the J gene TRBJ1-5, with TRBD1 identical over 7 bases. This CDR3 has 16 amino acids. The V gene's germline CDR1 is MNHNS and CDR2 SASEGT. The V gene end was trimmed by 3 bases and the J gene end by 4 bases; junction bases not matched to a gene: 9. CDR3 bases: TGTGCCAGCAGTGATTTAGGGGGCTGGGTGAATCAGCCCCAGCATTTT. As protein: CASSDLGGWVNQPQHF.

This chain connects TRBV12-3 or TRBV12-4 to TRBJ2-3; possibly TRBD2 for D (6 bases). Trimming stripped 7 bases from V and 2 bases from J, with 10 bases between. The CDR3 spans 13 residues. The CDR3 reads CASKRDFTDTQYF. The DNA for the CDR3 is TGTGCCAGCAAGAGGGACTTCACAGATACGCAGTATTTT.

This clonotype was recorded many times. V gene TRBV28 combines with J gene TRBJ1-4; no definite D call. From germline, CDR1 is MDHEN and CDR2 SYDVKM. V was cut by 5 bases and J by 5 bases, with 15 bases left in between. This CDR3 spans 15 amino acids. DNA for the CDR3: TGTGCCAGCAGTCATACGTCCGACCCAAATGAAAAACTGTTTTTT. Its protein product is CASSHTSDPNEKLFF.

This clonotype was seen repeatedly, ten times or more. The chain recombines TRBV18 with TRBJ1-2; 7 nucleotides match TRBD1. Germline V CDR1 and CDR2: KGHSH, LQKENI. The trim removed 4 bases at V and 3 bases at J, leaving 2 bases unmatched. There are 13 residues in the CDR3. The CDR3, as DNA: TGTGCCAGCTCACAGGGGGCCGACTATGGCTACACCTTC. Encoded protein: CASSQGADYGYTF.

Ten or more counts support this clonotype. The chain recombines TRBV5-1 with TRBJ2-1, with TRBD2 matching 8 bases. V lost 4 bases, J lost 4 bases, and 4 bases stayed unmatched. The CDR3 length is 14 residues. CDR1 SGHRS and CDR2 YFSETQ come from the germline V gene. CDR3 sequence: CASSLGGEYNEQFF. DNA of the CDR3: TGCGCCAGCAGCCTCGGGGGGGAGTACAATGAGCAGTTCTTC.

This clonotype was seen many times. V gene TRBV5-8 combines with J gene TRBJ2-1, with 8 bases aligning to TRBD1. The V gene's germline CDR1 is SGHTS and CDR2 YDEGEE. With 5 bases clipped from V and 7 bases from J, the junction kept 11 bases outside the gene matches. The length of the CDR3 is 15 residues. In DNA form, the CDR3 reads TGTGCCAGCAGGTCGCCGACAGGGGACCTAAATGAGCAGTTCTTC. It is translated as CASRSPTGDLNEQFF.

This clonotype was recorded many times. The gene calls are TRBV28 and TRBJ2-7; D ambiguous. Trimming left V 5 bases short and J 2 bases short, with 13 bases between. There are 14 residues in the CDR3. CDR1 is MDHEN and CDR2 is SYDVKM in the germline V gene. CDR3 coding DNA: TGTGCCAGCAGTCCCTTGGCCCTGACCTACGAGCAGTACTTC. It specifies CASSPLALTYEQYF. The whole variable domain, remainder taken from reference TRBV28 and TRBJ2-7, is DVKVTQSSRYLVKRTGEKVFLECVQDMDHENMFWYRQDPGLGLRLIYFSYDVKMKEKGDIPEGYSVSREKKERFSLILESASTNQTSMYLCASSPLALTYEQYFGPGTRLTVT.

The chain links TRBV19 to TRBJ2-4; tentatively, D is TRBD1 (5 bases). Trimming left V 3 bases short and J 0 bases short, with 12 bases between. The germline CDR1 and CDR2 sequences are LNHDA and SQIVND (reference sequence). The CDR3 runs to 16 residues. CDR3 DNA: TGTGCCAGTAGTATCGGACATTACCTAGCCAAAAACATTCAGTACTTC. Protein: CASSIGHYLAKNIQYF.

This chain connects TRBV20-1 to TRBJ2-1; D uncertain. The germline V and J ends were trimmed by 4 bases and 5 bases, with 3 bases remaining between them. CDR3 length: 10 residues. The V gene's germline CDR1 is DFQATT and CDR2 SNEGSKA (reference sequence). The CDR3 DNA reads TGCAGTGCTACTGACAATGAGCAGTTCTTC. The encoded protein is CSATDNEQFF.

The table lists this clonotype with many counts. The chain carries TRBV7-9 and TRBJ2-3; D is uncertain. Trimming stripped 2 bases from V and 1 base from J, with 10 bases between. Germline V lookup: CDR1 SEHNR, CDR2 FQNEAQ (reference sequence). This CDR3 comprises 15 residues. This chain's CDR3 is CASSLWWLRTDTQYF. The CDR3 nucleotides are TGTGCCAGCAGCTTATGGTGGCTCCGCACAGATACGCAGTATTTT.

The table lists this clonotype with a few counts. The chain employs TRBV5-1 and TRBJ2-7; possible D gene TRBD1, 6 bases. Germline values: CDR1 SGHRS, CDR2 YFSETQ. The CDR3 covers 17 residues. The V gene lost 0 bases and the J gene lost 0 bases, with 16 bases spanning the gap. The CDR3 sequence is CASSLASRGRGSYEQYF. The CDR3 DNA is TGCGCCAGCAGCTTGGCATCCCGGGGCAGGGGCTCCTACGAGCAGTACTTC.

In this sample, this clonotype turned up many times. The V and J genes are TRBV29-1 and TRBJ1-2; possible D gene TRBD1, 5 bases. This CDR3 comprises 13 residues. Trimming left V 2 bases short and J 6 bases short, with 13 bases between. Germline CDR1 is SQVTM and CDR2 is ANQGSEA. The CDR3 sequence: CSVETGHLNGYTF. The CDR3 DNA reads as TGCAGCGTTGAAACGGGGCACCTAAATGGCTACACCTTC.

This clonotype has a handful of counts. A much larger clone lies a single base off, so this may be a read error. The chain has TRBV20-1 and TRBJ2-3; D is ambiguous. The J call is doubtful: the DNA matches TRBJ1-5 better. The CDR3 is 14 residues long. Germline CDR1 is DFQATT and CDR2 is SNEGSKA (reference sequence). CDR3 sequence (DNA): TGCAGTGCTAAAAGGGCGTCTAGCACAGATACGCAGCATTTT. Its protein is CSAKRASSTDTQHF.

This clonotype was counted a few times. V and J are TRBV19 and TRBJ2-1; D assignment may be TRBD1 or TRBD2 (5 bases each). V lost 4 bases and J lost 0, with 10 bases in between. The germline V gene has CDR1 LNHDA and CDR2 SQIVND (reference sequence). The CDR3 covers 15 residues. CDR3 amino acids: CASSNFGGSYNEQFF. The DNA for the CDR3 is TGTGCCAGTAGTAACTTTGGGGGCTCCTACAATGAGCAGTTCTTC. Supplemented by reference TRBV19 and TRBJ2-1, the full variable domain reads DGGITQSPKYLFRKEGQNVTLSCEQNLNHDAMYWYRQDPGQGLRLIYYSQIVNDFQKGDIAEGYSVSREKKESFPLTVTSAQKNPTAFYLCASSNFGGSYNEQFFGPGTRLTVL.

This clonotype has at least ten counts. The V call is TRBV20-1, the J call TRBJ1-4, with 7 nucleotides matching TRBD1. The CDR3 sequence is 13 residues long. V was pared by 3 bases and J by 5 bases, with 3 bases of the junction left unmatched. CDR1 and CDR2 (germline): DFQATT, SNEGSKA (reference sequence). In DNA form, the CDR3 reads TGCAGTGCTAGTCCGGGACAGAATGAAAAACTGTTTTTT. Translating gives CSASPGQNEKLFF.

This clonotype was recorded many times. V gene TRBV3-1 combines with J gene TRBJ2-3; TRBD2 might be the D (7 bases). The V and J ends lost 3 bases and 8 bases respectively, with 15 bases between them. Germline loops: CDR1 LGHDT, CDR2 YNNKEL (reference sequence). CDR3 length: 14 residues. The DNA of the CDR3 is TGTGCCAGCAGCCAGAAGAGAAGGGGGGGTACGCAGTATTTT. Translation gives CASSQKRRGGTQYF.

There are many counts of this clonotype. The chain has TRBV28 and TRBJ2-7, with a weak D call TRBD1 (5 bases). V was clipped by 4 bases and J by 5 bases, with 15 bases between them. Germline assignment: CDR1 MDHEN and CDR2 SYDVKM. CDR3 length equals 14 residues. This CDR3 reads CASSWGTGPNEQYF. DNA for the CDR3: TGTGCCAGCAGTTGGGGAACAGGCCCCAACGAGCAGTACTTC. Together with reference TRBV28 and TRBJ2-7, the CDR3 gives the full variable domain: DVKVTQSSRYLVKRTGEKVFLECVQDMDHENMFWYRQDPGLGLRLIYFSYDVKMKEKGDIPEGYSVSREKKERFSLILESASTNQTSMYLCASSWGTGPNEQYFGPGTRLTVT.

This clonotype was recorded at least ten times. V usage is TRBV24-1 and J usage is TRBJ1-5; D is uncertain. CDR1 KGHDR and CDR2 SFDVKD come from the germline V gene. This CDR3 is built from 15 residues. Trimming removed 5 bases at V and 0 bases at J, with 10 bases between. Written as DNA, the CDR3 is TGTGCCACCAGTGTGCCGTGCGATAGCAATCAGCCCCAGCATTTT. As protein: CATSVPCDSNQPQHF.

The table lists this clonotype with many counts. The chain employs TRBV9 and TRBJ2-3; 7 positions match TRBD2. There are 17 residues in the CDR3. Germline V gives CDR1 SGDLS, CDR2 YYNGEE. The V gene end was trimmed by 1 base and the J gene end by 4 bases; junction bases not matched to a gene: 12. The CDR3 reads CASSVTGTTEPPDTQYF. Here the CDR3 DNA reads TGTGCCAGCAGCGTAACCGGGACTACTGAACCCCCAGATACGCAGTATTTT. The full variable domain, with the rest looked up from reference TRBV9 and TRBJ2-3, is DSGVTQTPKHLITATGQRVTLRCSPRSGDLSVYWYQQSLDQGLQFLIQYYNGEERAKGNILERFSAQQFPDLHSELNLSSLELGDSALYFCASSVTGTTEPPDTQYFGPGTRLTVL.

This clonotype has just a few counts. V and J are TRBV4-3 and TRBJ2-7; 8 bases match TRBD2. Germline CDR1 reads LGHNA; CDR2 reads YSLEER. CDR3 size: 15 residues. Trimming removed 3 bases from V and 2 bases from J; junction bases left unmatched: 6. The CDR3 spells CASSHLAGPTYEQYF. CDR3 nucleotide sequence: TGCGCCAGCAGCCATCTAGCGGGCCCAACCTACGAGCAGTACTTC.

This clonotype was picked up many times. The chain is built from TRBV13 and TRBJ2-3, with 13 bases lining up with TRBD2. Germline V gene lookup returns CDR1 PRHDT and CDR2 FYEKMQ (reference sequence). The CDR3 has 15 amino acids. V lost 4 bases to trimming and J lost 11 bases; unmatched junction nucleotides: 9. CDR3 bases: TGTGCCAGCAGCTCATGGACTAGCGGGGGAGTGATGCAGTATTTT. Protein product: CASSSWTSGGVMQYF.

This chain uses TRBV30 with TRBJ1-3; TRBD1 matches at 7 bases. The CDR3 length is 17 residues. Germline lookup yields CDR1 GTSNPN and CDR2 SVGIG (reference sequence). The V gene end was trimmed by 5 bases and the J gene end by 0 bases; junction bases not matched to a gene: 13. The CDR3 reads CAWGEVNPGGSGNTIYF. Here the CDR3 DNA reads TGTGCCTGGGGTGAAGTAAACCCAGGGGGCTCTGGAAACACCATATATTTT.

This clonotype has ten or more counts. The chain joins TRBV7-2 to TRBJ2-7, with 11 positions matching TRBD2. V lost 5 bases and J lost 1; bases outside the gene matches: 4. The CDR3 runs 15 residues. The germline V gene encodes CDR1 SGHTA and CDR2 FQGNSA. CDR3 sequence reads: CASSETSGGSYEQYF. The CDR3 DNA sequence: TGTGCCAGCAGCGAAACTAGCGGGGGATCCTACGAGCAGTACTTC.

This clonotype was detected a few times. This chain uses TRBV19 with TRBJ2-7, with a possible D match to TRBD1 (6 bases). V was trimmed by 4 bases and J by 2 bases, leaving 15 bases between them. CDR1 LNHDA and CDR2 SQIVND come from the germline V gene (reference sequence). This CDR3 is 15 amino acids long. CDR3 sequence: CASSKSSQGTYEQYF. CDR3 coding DNA: TGTGCCAGTAGTAAAAGCTCTCAGGGGACCTACGAGCAGTACTTC.

As concerns this clonotype: Because the CDR3 is missing its conserved closing phenylalanine or tryptophan, this is likely a read error. The V and J genes are TRBV20-1 and TRBJ2-7, with D possibly called TRBD1 or TRBD2 (5 bases each). The germline V gene has CDR1 DFQATT and CDR2 SNEGSKA (reference sequence). CDR3 length equals 14 residues. The CDR3 loop reads CGAPSTGTGYEQYL. The CDR3 DNA follows: TGCGGTGCGCCCTCCACCGGGACGGGCTACGAGCAGTACCTC.

This clonotype was found a few times. A read error may account for a junction end that differs from germline. The chain joins TRBV24-1 to TRBJ1-5, with TRBD1 as a possible D gene (5 bases). This CDR3 spans 18 amino acids. Germline values: CDR1 KGHDR, CDR2 SFDVKD. CDR3 region: CATSGLGPLEQVDQPQHF. CDR3 sequence (DNA): TGTGCCACCAGTGGTTTGGGCCCCTTGGAACAGGTAGATCAGCCCCAGCATTTT.